This TCR beta chain was retrieved from a study of T cell changes during pregnancy in multiple sclerosis. CDR3 length: 18 amino acids. Trimming took 3 bases from V and 4 from J; bases not matched to a gene: 9. CDR1 is MGHDK and CDR2 is SYGVNS in the germline V gene. TCRdb keeps only in-frame clones here, not all; method: immunoSEQ multiplex PCR. The repertoire holds more than 85,000 clones, with 94% as singletons. The source was peripheral blood, collected before pregnancy. V usage is TRBV25-1 and J usage is TRBJ2-7, with 16 positions matching TRBD2. This sequence originates from a female donor with multiple sclerosis, enrolled in a pregnancy study. This CDR3 is CASSEPGTSGRAYYEQYF. The CDR3 coding sequence is TGTGCCAGCAGTGAGCCCGGGACTAGCGGGAGGGCCTATTACGAGCAGTACTTC.